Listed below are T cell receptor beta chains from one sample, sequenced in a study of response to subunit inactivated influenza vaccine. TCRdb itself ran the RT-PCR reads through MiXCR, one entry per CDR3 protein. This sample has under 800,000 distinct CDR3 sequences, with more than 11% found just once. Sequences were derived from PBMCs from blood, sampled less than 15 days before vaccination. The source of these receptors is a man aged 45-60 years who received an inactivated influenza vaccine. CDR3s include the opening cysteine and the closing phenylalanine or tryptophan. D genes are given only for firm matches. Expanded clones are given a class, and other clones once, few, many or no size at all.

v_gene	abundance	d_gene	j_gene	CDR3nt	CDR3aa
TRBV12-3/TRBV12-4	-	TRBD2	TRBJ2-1	TGTGCCAGCACCGCGGGAGGAGTTGAGCAGTTCTTC	CASTAGGVEQFF
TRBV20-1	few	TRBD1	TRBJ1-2	TGCAGTGCTAGAGAGAGTAGTGCAGGGGGAACTTATGGCTACACCTTC	CSARESSAGGTYGYTF
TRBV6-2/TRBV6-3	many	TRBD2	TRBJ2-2	TGTGCCAGCAGTTTAGCGGGAGTGATCGGGGAGCTGTTTTTT	CASSLAGVIGELFF
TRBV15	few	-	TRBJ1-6	TGTGCCACCAGCAGCCCTGACTCACCCCTCCACTTT	CATSSPDSPLHF
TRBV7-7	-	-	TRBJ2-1	TGTGCTAGCAGCTTGGGCAGGGGCCACGACAATGAGCAGTTCTTC	CASSLGRGHDNEQFF
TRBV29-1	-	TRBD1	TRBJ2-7	TGCAGCGTTGAAGACCGGGACAGGGGCTACGAGCAGTACTTC	CSVEDRDRGYEQYF
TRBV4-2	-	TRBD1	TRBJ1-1	TGTGCCAGCAGCCAGACAGGGGTGTCTGAAGCTTTCTTT	CASSQTGVSEAFF
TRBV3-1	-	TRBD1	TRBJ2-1	TGTGCCAGCAGCCAAGGGACAGGGTACTTCTTC	CASSQGTGYFF
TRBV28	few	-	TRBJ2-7	TGTGCCAGCAAAGCAGGGCAAACTTACGAGCAGTACTTC	CASKAGQTYEQYF
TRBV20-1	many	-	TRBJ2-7	TGCAGTGCTAGTCCCGCCCGGGACTCTTACGAGCAGTACTTC	CSASPARDSYEQYF
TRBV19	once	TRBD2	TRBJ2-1	TGTGCCAGTAGTATTACTAGCGGGGCTTACAATGAGCAGCTCTTC	CASSITSGAYNEQLF
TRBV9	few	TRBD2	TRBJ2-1	TGTGCCAGCAGCTCACCGGGACTAGCGGGAGGTACAACCTACAATGAGCAGTTCTTC	CASSSPGLAGGTTYNEQFF
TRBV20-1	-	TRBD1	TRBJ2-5	TGCAGTGCTACCGACAGGGGGAGGAGGGAGACCCAGTACTTC	CSATDRGRRETQYF
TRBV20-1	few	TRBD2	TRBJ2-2	TGCAGTGCTAGACCATCAGGCGGGGGGAAAACCGGGGAGCTGTTTTTT	CSARPSGGGKTGELFF
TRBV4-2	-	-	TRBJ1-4	TGTGCCAGCAGCCAAGAAGTTATCGGGGGAGGCACTAATGAAAAACTGTTTTTT	CASSQEVIGGGTNEKLFF
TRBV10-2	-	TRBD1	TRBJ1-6	TGCGCCAGCGGTGGACAGGCCAATTCACCCCTCCACTTT	CASGGQANSPLHF
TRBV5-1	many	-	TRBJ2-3	TGCGCCAGCAGCTTGGCTTATAAGCCCACAGATACGCAGTATTTT	CASSLAYKPTDTQYF
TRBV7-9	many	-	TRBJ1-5	TGTGCCAGCAGCTTGGGCTGGGACCAGCCCCAGCATTTT	CASSLGWDQPQHF
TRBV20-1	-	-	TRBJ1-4	TGCAGTGCTAGAGAACCAGGGGTTGAAAAACTGTTTTTT	CSAREPGVEKLFF
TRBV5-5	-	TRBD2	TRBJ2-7	TGTGCCAGCAGCGAGGGACTAGCGCGAGACTACGAGCAGTACTTC	CASSEGLARDYEQYF
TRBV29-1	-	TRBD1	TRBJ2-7	TGCAGCGTTGAGCCGACAGGGAGCAATACTTACGAGCAGTACTTC	CSVEPTGSNTYEQYF
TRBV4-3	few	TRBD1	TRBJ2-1	TGTGCCAGTTCACAGGGGGGCTCCTACAATGAGCAGTTCTTC	CASSQGGSYNEQFF
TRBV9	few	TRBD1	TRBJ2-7	TGTGCCAGCAGCGTAGGGACAGGGCGGTACGAGCAGTACTTC	CASSVGTGRYEQYF
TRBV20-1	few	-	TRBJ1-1	TGCAGTGCACCCCTTTTAGGGACCGAAGCTTTCTTT	CSAPLLGTEAFF
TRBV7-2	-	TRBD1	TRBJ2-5	TGTGCCAGCAGTTTGGACAGGGCCCAAGAGACCCAGTACTTC	CASSLDRAQETQYF
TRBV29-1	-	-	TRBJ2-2	TGCAGCGTTGCCTTTGTGGGAACGAACACCGGGGAGCTGTTTTTT	CSVAFVGTNTGELFF
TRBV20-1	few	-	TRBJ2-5	TGCAGTGCTATCCCGGGACCGCCGTTCGAAGAGACCCAGTACTTC	CSAIPGPPFEETQYF
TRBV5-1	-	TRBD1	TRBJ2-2	TGCGCCAGCCGGACAGGGGGTATAGCCGGGGAGCTGTTTTTT	CASRTGGIAGELFF
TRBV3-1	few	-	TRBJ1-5	TGTGCCAGCAGCCGACAGATCAATCAGCCCCAGCATTTT	CASSRQINQPQHF
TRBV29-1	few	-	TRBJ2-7	TGCAGCGCTACCGGAGGCTACCACAGTTCCTACGAGCAGTACTTC	CSATGGYHSSYEQYF
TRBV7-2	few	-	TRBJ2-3	TGTGCCAGCAGCCCGGGAATCCCCCACACAGATACGCAGTATTTT	CASSPGIPHTDTQYF
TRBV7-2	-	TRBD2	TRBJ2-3	TGTGCCAGCAGCCCGGGACTAGCGGGATCTAGCACAGATACGCAGTATTTT	CASSPGLAGSSTDTQYF
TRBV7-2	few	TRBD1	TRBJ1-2	TGTGCCAGCAGCCTGGGACAGGGCCCCTCATATGGCTACACCTTC	CASSLGQGPSYGYTF
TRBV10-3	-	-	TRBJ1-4	TGTGCCATCAGTGAGCCGGTTCTCAATGAAAAACTGTTTTTT	CAISEPVLNEKLFF
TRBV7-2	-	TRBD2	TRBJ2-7	TGTGCCAGCAGCTTCCAACTAGCGGGAGCCCGGGAGCAGTACTTC	CASSFQLAGAREQYF
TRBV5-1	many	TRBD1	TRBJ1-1	TGCGCCAGCAGCACAGGGGGTGGCACTGAAGCTTTCTTT	CASSTGGGTEAFF
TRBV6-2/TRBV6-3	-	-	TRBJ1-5	TGTGCCAGCAGTGCTTGGGGGAATCAGCACCAGCATTTT	CASSAWGNQHQHF
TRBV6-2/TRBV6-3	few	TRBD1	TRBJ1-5	TGTGCCAGCAGTCAGGACAGGTTGGGACAGCCCCAGCATTTT	CASSQDRLGQPQHF
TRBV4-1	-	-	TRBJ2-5	TGCGCCAGCAGCCAAGATCAAGGGGCTTGGGAGACCCAGTACTTC	CASSQDQGAWETQYF
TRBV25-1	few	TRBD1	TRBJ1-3	TGTGCCAGCAGTGAACCGGGACAGGGGGCTGGAAACACCATATATTTT	CASSEPGQGAGNTIYF
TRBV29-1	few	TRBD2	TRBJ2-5	TGCAGCGGGCGACTAGCGGGAGGAGAGACCCAGTACTTC	CSGRLAGGETQYF
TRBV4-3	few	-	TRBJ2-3	TGCGCCAGCAGCCAATATCAGGGGCTTAGCACAGATACGCAGTATTTT	CASSQYQGLSTDTQYF
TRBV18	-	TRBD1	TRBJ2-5	TGTGCCAGCTCACCCCTCCAGGGGGCCCAAGAGACCCAGTACTTC	CASSPLQGAQETQYF
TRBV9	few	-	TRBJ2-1	TGTGCCAGCAGCGTAGGTATCCAAGCGAAGAACGAGCAGTTCTTC	CASSVGIQAKNEQFF
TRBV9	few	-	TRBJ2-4	TGTGCCAGCAGCGTAGGAGACCCAGGAGAAGCCAAAAACATTCAGTACTTC	CASSVGDPGEAKNIQYF
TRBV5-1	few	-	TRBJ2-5	TGCGCCAGCAGAACCGCGGGGCAACGAGGGGAGACCCAGTACTTC	CASRTAGQRGETQYF
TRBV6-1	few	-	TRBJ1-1	TGTGCCAGCAGTCCCGGGAAGGGTGAAGCTTTCTTT	CASSPGKGEAFF
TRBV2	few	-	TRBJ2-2	TGTGCCAGCAGGGCCGGATACCCCGGGGAGCTGTTTTTT	CASRAGYPGELFF
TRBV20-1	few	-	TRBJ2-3	TGCAGTGCTAGAGACACCACAGGGTCGCAGTATTTT	CSARDTTGSQYF
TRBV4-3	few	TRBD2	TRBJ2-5	TGCGCCAGCAGCCCGGGACTAGCGGTAGAGACCCAGTACTTC	CASSPGLAVETQYF
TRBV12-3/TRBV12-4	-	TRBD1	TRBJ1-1	TGTGCCAGCAGCGACAGGGATTTTTACACTGAAGCTTTCTTT	CASSDRDFYTEAFF
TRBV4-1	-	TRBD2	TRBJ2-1	TGCGCCAGCAGCCAATCCATCCTAGCGGTTTTTCCCCTCTCCTACAATGAGCAGTTCTTC	CASSQSILAVFPLSYNEQFF
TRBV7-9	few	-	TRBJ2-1	TGTGCCAGTACACTACTATCCACGACCCCCAATGAGCAGTTCTTC	CASTLLSTTPNEQFF
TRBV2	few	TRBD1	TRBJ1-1	TGTGCCAGCAGCGTGGACAGGGGCCGTGGCACTGAAGCTTTCTTT	CASSVDRGRGTEAFF
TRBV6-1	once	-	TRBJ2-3	TGTGCCAGCTCCGGGACGACATTAGATACGCAGTATTTT	CASSGTTLDTQYF